Here is one TCR beta chain with its context. Its antigen is as yet unknown. The data originate from a study of OX40 agonist ivuxolimab in advanced cancers. The overall study: Dose-escalation patients suffered from hepatocellular carcinoma, melanoma, renal cell or head and neck cancer. Notes on the study in general: Low normalized T-cell clonal expansion was additionally recorded for some nonresponders.

The protocol was immunoSEQ multiplex PCR, while the TCRdb copy is restricted to in-frame clones and leaves out a portion. The sample has about 83,000 clones, roughly 80% seen once. Peripheral blood came from all dose cohorts at three timepoints. The CDR3 spans 16 residues. Trimming took 0 bases from V and 2 from J, leaving 14 bases between them. Germline V gene sequence: CDR1 SGHNT, CDR2 YYREEE (reference sequence). This material consisted of CD4+ or CD8+ T cells sorted from blood, taken in a trial of the OX40 agonist ivuxolimab. The chain is built from TRBV5-4 and TRBJ1-2; maybe TRBD1 (6 bases). The source of this sequence is an adult with an advanced solid tumor such as melanoma, head and neck, liver or kidney cancer. CDR3 DNA: TGTGCCAGCAGCTTGGGACTGACAGGACAGAACTATGGCTACACCTTC. This translates into CASSLGLTGQNYGYTF.